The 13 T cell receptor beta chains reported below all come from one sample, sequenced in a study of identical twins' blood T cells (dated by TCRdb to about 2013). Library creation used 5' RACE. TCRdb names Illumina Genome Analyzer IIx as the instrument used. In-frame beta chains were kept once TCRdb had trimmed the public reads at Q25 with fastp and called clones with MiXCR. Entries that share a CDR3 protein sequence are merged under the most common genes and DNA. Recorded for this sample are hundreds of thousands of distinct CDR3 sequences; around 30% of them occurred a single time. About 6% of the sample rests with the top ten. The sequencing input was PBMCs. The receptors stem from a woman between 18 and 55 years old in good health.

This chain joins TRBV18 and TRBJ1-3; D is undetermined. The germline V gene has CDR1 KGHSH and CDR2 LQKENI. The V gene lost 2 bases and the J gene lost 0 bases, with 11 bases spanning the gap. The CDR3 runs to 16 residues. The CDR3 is CASSPTIGNSGNTIYF. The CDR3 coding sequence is TGTGCCAGCTCACCAACCATTGGAAACTCTGGAAACACCATATATTTT.

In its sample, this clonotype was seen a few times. CDR3 loop: CASSFMTSGAYEQYF. DNA for the CDR3: TGCGCCAGCAGCTTTATGACTAGCGGGGCCTACGAGCAGTACTTC. V and J are TRBV5-1 and TRBJ2-7; 11 nucleotides align to TRBD2. The CDR3 consists of 15 residues. The junction had 3 bases not matched to a gene; V was cut back by 2 bases and J by 2 bases. In germline, CDR1 is SGHRS, CDR2 YFSETQ. The complete variable domain, with remaining parts taken from reference TRBV5-1 and TRBJ2-7, reads KAGVTQTPRYLIKTRGQQVTLSCSPISGHRSVSWYQQTPGQGLQFLFEYFSETQRNKGNFPGRFSGRQFSNSRSEMNVSTLELGDSALYLCASSFMTSGAYEQYFGPGTRLTVT.

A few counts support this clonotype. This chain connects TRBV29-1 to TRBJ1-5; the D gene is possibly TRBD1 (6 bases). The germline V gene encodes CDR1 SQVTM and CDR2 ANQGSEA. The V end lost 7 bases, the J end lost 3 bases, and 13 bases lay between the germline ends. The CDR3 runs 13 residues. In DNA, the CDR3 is TGCAGCGCCACTACAGGGTACAATCAGCCCCAGCATTTT. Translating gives CSATTGYNQPQHF.

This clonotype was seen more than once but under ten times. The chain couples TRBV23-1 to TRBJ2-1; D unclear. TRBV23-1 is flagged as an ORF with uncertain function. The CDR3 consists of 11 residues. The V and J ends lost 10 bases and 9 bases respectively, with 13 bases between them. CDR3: CATLPVSEQFF. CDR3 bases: TGCGCCACCCTACCCGTCTCTGAGCAGTTCTTC.

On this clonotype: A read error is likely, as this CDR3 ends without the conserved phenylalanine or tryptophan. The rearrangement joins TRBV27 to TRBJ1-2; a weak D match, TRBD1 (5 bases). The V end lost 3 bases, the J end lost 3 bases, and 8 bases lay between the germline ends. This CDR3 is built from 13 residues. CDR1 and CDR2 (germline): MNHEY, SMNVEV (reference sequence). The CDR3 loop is CASSFTGDYGYTL. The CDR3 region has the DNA TGTGCCAGCAGTTTCACGGGGGACTATGGCTACACCCTC.

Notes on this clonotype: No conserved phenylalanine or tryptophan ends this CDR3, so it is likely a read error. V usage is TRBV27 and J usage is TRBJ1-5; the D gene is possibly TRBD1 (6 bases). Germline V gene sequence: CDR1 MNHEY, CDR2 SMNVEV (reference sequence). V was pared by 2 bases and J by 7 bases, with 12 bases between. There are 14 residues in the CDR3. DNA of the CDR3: TGTGCCAGCAGTTTAATTTCAGGGGCCCAGCCCCAGCATCTT. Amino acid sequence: CASSLISGAQPQHL.

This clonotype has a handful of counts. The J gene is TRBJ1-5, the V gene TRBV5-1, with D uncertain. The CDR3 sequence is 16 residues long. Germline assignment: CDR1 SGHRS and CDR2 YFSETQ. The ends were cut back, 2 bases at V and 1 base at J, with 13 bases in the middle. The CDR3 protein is CASSFGPGLSNQPQHF. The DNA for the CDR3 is TGCGCCAGCAGCTTCGGACCCGGATTGAGCAATCAGCCCCAGCATTTT.

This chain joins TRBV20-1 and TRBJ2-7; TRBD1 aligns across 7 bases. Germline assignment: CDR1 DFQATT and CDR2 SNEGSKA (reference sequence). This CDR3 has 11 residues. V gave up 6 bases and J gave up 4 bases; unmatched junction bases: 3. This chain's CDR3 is CSAKGAYEQYF. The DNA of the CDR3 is TGCAGTGCGAAGGGGGCGTACGAGCAGTACTTC.

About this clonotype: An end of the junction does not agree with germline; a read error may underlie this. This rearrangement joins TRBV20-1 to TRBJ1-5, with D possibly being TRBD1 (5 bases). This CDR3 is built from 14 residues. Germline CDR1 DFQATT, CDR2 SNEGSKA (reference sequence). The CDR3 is CSARGMGGNQPQHF. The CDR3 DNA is TGCAGTGCCAGAGGAATGGGGGGCAATCAGCCCCAGCATTTT.

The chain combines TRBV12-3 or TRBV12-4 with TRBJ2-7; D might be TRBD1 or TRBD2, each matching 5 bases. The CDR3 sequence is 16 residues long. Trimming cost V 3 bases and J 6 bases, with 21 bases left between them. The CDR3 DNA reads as TGTGCCAGCAGTTTCCAGGGACCAGCATTAAGAGGCGAGCAGTACTTC. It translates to CASSFQGPALRGEQYF.

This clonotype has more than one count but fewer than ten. The CDR3 DNA is TGCAGTGCTAGCCGGGACAGGGGCACCGGGGAGCTGTTTTTT. Translated: CSASRDRGTGELFF. The rearrangement joins TRBV20-1 to TRBJ2-2; TRBD1 agrees at 10 bases. CDR3 length: 14 amino acids. The trim removed 3 bases at V and 4 bases at J, leaving 2 bases unmatched. Germline values: CDR1 DFQATT, CDR2 SNEGSKA (reference sequence).

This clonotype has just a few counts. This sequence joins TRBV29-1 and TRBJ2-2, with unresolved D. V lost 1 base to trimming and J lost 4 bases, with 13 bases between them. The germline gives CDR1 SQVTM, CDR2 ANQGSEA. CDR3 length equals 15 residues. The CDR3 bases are TGCAGCGTTGAAGTTTCACAGATTAGCACCGGGGAGCTGTTTTTT. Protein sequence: CSVEVSQISTGELFF.

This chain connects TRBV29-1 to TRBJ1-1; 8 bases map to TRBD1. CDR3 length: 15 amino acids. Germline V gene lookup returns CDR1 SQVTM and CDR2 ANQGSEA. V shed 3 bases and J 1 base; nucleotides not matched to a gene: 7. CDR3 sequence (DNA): TGCAGCGTTGACCTAGGACAGGGAGGGAACACTGAAGCTTTCTTT. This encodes CSVDLGQGGNTEAFF.